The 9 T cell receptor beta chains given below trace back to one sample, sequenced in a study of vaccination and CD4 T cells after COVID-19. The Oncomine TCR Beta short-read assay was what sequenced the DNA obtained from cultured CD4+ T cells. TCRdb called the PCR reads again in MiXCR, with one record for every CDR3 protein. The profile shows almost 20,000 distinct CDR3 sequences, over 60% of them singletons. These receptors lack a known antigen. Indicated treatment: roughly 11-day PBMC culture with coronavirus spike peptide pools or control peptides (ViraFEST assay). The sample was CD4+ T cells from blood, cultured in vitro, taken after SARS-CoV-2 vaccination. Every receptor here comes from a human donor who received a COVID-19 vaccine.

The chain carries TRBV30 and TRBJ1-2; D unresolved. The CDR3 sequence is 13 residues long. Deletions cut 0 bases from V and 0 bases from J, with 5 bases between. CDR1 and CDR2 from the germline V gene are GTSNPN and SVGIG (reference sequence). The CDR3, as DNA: TGTGCCTGGAGTGTATTATCTAACTATGGCTACACCTTC. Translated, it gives CAWSVLSNYGYTF. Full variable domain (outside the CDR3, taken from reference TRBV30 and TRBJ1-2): SQTIHQWPATLVQPVGSPLSLECTVEGTSNPNLYWYRQAAGRGLQLLFYSVGIGQISSEVPQNLSASRPQDRQFILSSKKLLLSDSGFYLCAWSVLSNYGYTFGSGTRLTVV.

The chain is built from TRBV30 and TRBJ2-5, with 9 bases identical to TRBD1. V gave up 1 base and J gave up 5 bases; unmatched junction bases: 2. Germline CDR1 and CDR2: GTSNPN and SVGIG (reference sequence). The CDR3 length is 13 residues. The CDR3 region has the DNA TGTGCCTGGAGTGACAGGGGGCGGGAGACCCAGTACTTC. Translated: CAWSDRGRETQYF. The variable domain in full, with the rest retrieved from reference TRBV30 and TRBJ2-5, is SQTIHQWPATLVQPVGSPLSLECTVEGTSNPNLYWYRQAAGRGLQLLFYSVGIGQISSEVPQNLSASRPQDRQFILSSKKLLLSDSGFYLCAWSDRGRETQYFGPGTRLLVL.

DNA for the CDR3: TGTGCCAGCAGTCAACGGGGACAAGGGGCCTCACCCCTCCACTTT. Amino acid sequence: CASSQRGQGASPLHF. The chain recombines TRBV12-3 or TRBV12-4 with TRBJ1-6, with D perhaps TRBD1 (6 bases). V lost 5 bases, J lost 10 bases, and 18 bases lay in between. CDR3 length equals 15 residues.

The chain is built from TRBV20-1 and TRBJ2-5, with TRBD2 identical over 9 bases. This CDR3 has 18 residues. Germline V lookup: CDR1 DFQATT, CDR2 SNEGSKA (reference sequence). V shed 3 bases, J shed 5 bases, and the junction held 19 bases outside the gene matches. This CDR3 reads CSASRGSLAGPVGETQYF. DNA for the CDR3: TGCAGTGCTAGTAGGGGCTCCCTAGCGGGGCCGGTGGGGGAGACCCAGTACTTC.

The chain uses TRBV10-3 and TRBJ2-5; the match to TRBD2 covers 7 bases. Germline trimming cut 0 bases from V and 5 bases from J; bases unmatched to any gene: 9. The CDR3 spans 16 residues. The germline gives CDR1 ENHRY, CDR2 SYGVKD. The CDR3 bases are TGTGCCATCAGTGAGTCGAACTCGGGGGGAACGGAGACCCAGTACTTC. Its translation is CAISESNSGGTETQYF.

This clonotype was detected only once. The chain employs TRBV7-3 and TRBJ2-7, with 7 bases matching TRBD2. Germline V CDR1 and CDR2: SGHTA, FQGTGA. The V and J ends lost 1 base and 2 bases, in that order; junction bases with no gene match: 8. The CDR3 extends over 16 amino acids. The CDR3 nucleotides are TGTGCCAGCAGCTTAAGGGGGGGGATCGGCGCCTACGAGCAGTACTTC. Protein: CASSLRGGIGAYEQYF.

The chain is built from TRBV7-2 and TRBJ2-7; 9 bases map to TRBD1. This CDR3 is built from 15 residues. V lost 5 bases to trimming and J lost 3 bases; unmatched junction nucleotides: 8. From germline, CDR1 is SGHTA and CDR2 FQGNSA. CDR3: CASSAAGTGSYEQYF. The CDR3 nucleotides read TGTGCCAGCAGCGCCGCCGGGACAGGGAGCTACGAGCAGTACTTC.

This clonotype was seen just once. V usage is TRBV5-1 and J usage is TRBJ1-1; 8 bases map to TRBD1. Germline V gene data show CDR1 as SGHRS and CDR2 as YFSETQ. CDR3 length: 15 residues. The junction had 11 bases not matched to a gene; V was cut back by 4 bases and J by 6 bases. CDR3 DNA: TGCGCCAGCAGCCTTGGTATGGGACAGGTCCCTGAAGCTTTCTTT. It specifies CASSLGMGQVPEAFF.

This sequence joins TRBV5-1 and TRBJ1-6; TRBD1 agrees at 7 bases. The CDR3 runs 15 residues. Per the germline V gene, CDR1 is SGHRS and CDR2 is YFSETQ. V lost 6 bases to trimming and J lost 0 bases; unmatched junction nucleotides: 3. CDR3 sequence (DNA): TGCGCCAGCAATCCAGGGGGCTCCTATAATTCACCCCTCCACTTT. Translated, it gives CASNPGGSYNSPLHF. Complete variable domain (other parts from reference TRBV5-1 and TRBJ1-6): KAGVTQTPRYLIKTRGQQVTLSCSPISGHRSVSWYQQTPGQGLQFLFEYFSETQRNKGNFPGRFSGRQFSNSRSEMNVSTLELGDSALYLCASNPGGSYNSPLHFGNGTRLTVT.